The entry that follows covers one T cell receptor (beta chain) sequence. What it binds is unknown. V was clipped by 3 bases and J by 5 bases, with 14 bases between them. CDR3 length: 15 amino acids. The germline V gene encodes CDR1 SGDLS and CDR2 YYNGEE. The protocol was immunoSEQ multiplex PCR, while the TCRdb copy is restricted to in-frame clones and leaves out a portion. The table lists about 1.5 million clones, around 98% of them singletons. The data originate from a study of shared clonotypes between healthy human individuals. Study-level points and caveats: Having only a few donors restricted how much genetic and exposure-history diversity was captured.

The sequence came from a man in his thirties or forties in good health. This chain connects TRBV9 to TRBJ1-4; D unclear. What was sequenced was naive CD4+ T cells sorted from blood. Regarding subset: CD45RA+ positively selected. CDR3 bases: TGTGCCAGCAGCGGCCCAGCGGGTAGCAATGAAAAACTGTTTTTT. This codes for CASSGPAGSNEKLFF.